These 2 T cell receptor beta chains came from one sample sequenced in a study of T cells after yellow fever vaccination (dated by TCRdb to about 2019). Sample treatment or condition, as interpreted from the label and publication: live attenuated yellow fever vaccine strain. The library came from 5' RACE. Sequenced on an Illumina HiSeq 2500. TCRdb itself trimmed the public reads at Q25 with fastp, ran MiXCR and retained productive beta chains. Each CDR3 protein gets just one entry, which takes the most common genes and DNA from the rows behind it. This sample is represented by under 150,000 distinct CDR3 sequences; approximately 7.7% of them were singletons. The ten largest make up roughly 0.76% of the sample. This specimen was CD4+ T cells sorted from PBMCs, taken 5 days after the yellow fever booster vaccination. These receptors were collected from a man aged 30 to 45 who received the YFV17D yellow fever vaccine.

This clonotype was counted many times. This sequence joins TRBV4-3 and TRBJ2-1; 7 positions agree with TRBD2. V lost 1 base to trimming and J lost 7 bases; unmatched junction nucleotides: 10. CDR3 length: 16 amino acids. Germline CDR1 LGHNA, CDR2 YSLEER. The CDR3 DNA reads TGCGCCAGCAGCCAAGTCAGGACTCACGGGAGGAATGAGCAGTTCTTC. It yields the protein CASSQVRTHGRNEQFF.

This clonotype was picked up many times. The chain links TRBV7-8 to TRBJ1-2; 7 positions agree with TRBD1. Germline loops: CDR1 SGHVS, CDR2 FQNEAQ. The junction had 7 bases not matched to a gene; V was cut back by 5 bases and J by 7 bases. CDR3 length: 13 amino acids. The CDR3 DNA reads TGTGCCAGCAGCCTATCGGGACAGCGTGGCTACACCTTC. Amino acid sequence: CASSLSGQRGYTF. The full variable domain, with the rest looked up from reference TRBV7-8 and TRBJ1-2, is GAGVSQSPRYKVAKRGQDVALRCDPISGHVSLFWYQQALGQGPEFLTYFQNEAQLDKSGLPSDRFFAERPEGSVSTLKIQRTQQEDSAVYLCASSLSGQRGYTFGSGTRLTVV.